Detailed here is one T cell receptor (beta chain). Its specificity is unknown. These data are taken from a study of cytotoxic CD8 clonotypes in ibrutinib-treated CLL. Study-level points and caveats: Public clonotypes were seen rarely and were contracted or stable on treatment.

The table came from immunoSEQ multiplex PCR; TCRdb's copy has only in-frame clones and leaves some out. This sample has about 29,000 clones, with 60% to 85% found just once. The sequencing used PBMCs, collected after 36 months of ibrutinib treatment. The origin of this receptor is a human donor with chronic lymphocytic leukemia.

The CDR3 nucleotides read TGCGCCAGCAGCCAAGAGGGGGCACAAGAGACCCAGTACTTC. It yields the protein CASSQEGAQETQYF. This chain connects TRBV4-1 to TRBJ2-5, with D perhaps TRBD1 (6 bases). CDR3 length equals 14 residues. Germline V gene lookup returns CDR1 MGHRA and CDR2 YSYEKL. V was cut by 0 bases and J by 2 bases, with 7 bases left in between.